This T cell receptor (beta chain) was identified in a study of cytomegalovirus exposure and HLA in healthy donors. Study results and limitations: TCR beta sequences reportedly predicted most subjects' HLA-A and HLA-B alleles accurately. Fewer N-insertions (relative to the roughly 730-donor mean) were reportedly seen in an Asian-associated ancestry cluster in a later analysis.

Amplification used 60 Vbeta primers and 13 Jbeta primers. Only in-frame clones appear in the TCRdb table, and some are missing; sequencing was by immunoSEQ multiplex PCR. Of over 100,000 clones in the sample, 70% to 80% were seen once. The CDR3 consists of 13 residues. The V gene end was trimmed by 3 bases and the J gene end by 1 base; junction bases not matched to a gene: 1. Germline values: CDR1 GTSNPN, CDR2 SVGIG (reference sequence). A remark on this clone: Its antigen remains unidentified.

What was sequenced was PBMCs. V gene TRBV30 combines with J gene TRBJ1-1; 8 nucleotides match TRBD1. The source of this sequence is a woman between 18 and 29 years old in good health and CMV-seropositive. CDR3 coding DNA: TGTGCCTGGAGCGGGACAGGGAACACTGAAGCTTTCTTT. Translating gives CAWSGTGNTEAFF.